The TCR beta chain described here comes from a study of blood T cell repertoires in COVID-19. The CDR3 consists of 17 residues. The V gene's germline CDR1 is SGHVS and CDR2 FQNEAQ. The J segment lost 1 base and the V segment lost 2 bases, leaving 7 bases of the junction unmatched. In the original analysis: Amplification from reference gene primers served as the basis for estimated nucleated cell counts. The protocol was immunoSEQ multiplex PCR, while the TCRdb copy is restricted to in-frame clones and leaves out a portion. The V and J calls and clone size come from that table; D and trimming were worked out from the DNA. Counted here are approximately 180,000 clones, 85% to 90% occurring once; the ten biggest clones make up around 12%.

The chain combines TRBV7-8 with TRBJ2-7, with 11 bases fitting TRBD2. The clonotype comes from a woman between 70 and 85 years old with COVID-19, enrolled during active disease. The sample was peripheral blood. CDR3 DNA sequence: TGTGCCAGCAGCTTAAGTACTTCTAGCGGGAGGTCCTACGAGCAGTACTTC. Its protein is CASSLSTSSGRSYEQYF.